What follows are 27 T cell receptor beta chains derived from one specimen sequenced in a study of tumor-infiltrating lymphocytes in glioblastoma multiforme. TCRB libraries came from RNA via three nested multiplex PCR rounds. TCRdb reanalysed the multiplex PCR reads using MiXCR and keeps one entry per CDR3 protein. This sample has 13,000 or so distinct CDR3 sequences, with roughly 70% found just once. Sequenced material: brain tumor tissue. The receptors here all came from a male donor with glioblastoma.

This clonotype occurred a few times. A junction end diverges from the germline sequence, so it may reflect a read error. V gene TRBV20-1 combines with J gene TRBJ1-2, with a possible D match to TRBD1 (6 bases). CDR3 length: 14 amino acids. Germline assignment: CDR1 DFQATT and CDR2 SNEGSKA (reference sequence). As DNA, the CDR3 is TGCAGTGCGAATACTGGGACAACTAACTATGACTACACCTTC. Residues: CSANTGTTNYDYTF.

This clonotype was counted a few times. One base away lies a much larger clone, so this may be a sequencing read error. The J gene is TRBJ2-1, the V gene TRBV7-9; D is unresolved. The CDR3 is 14 residues long. CDR1 is SEHNR, CDR2 FQNEAQ, per germline (reference sequence). V was clipped by 7 bases and J by 7 bases, with 17 bases between them. CDR3 in DNA: TGTGCCAGCACCCCCCTACTGATGCCGAATGAGCAGTTCTTC. Translating gives CASTPLLMPNEQFF.

This clonotype is termed medium-sized. The gene calls are TRBV20-1 and TRBJ2-7; TRBD2 matches 8 bases. Germline V gives CDR1 DFQATT, CDR2 SNEGSKA (reference sequence). The CDR3 contains 14 residues. V lost 5 bases, J lost 1 base, and 7 bases stayed unmatched. CDR3 sequence (DNA): TGCAGTGCTCTTTCGGGGGGGGGGTCCTACGAGCAGTACTTC. It yields the protein CSALSGGGSYEQYF.

This clonotype has a count of ten or more. Written as DNA, the CDR3 is TGTGCCAGTCAACGGGGTTTTGGAAACACCATATATTTT. Translated, it gives CASQRGFGNTIYF. V gene TRBV28 combines with J gene TRBJ1-3; no clear D gene. CDR3 size: 13 residues. The V end was cut by 9 bases, the J end by 3 bases, with 12 bases between. The germline gives CDR1 MDHEN, CDR2 SYDVKM.

Only a few counts were recorded for this clonotype. The rearrangement links TRBV28 to TRBJ1-5, with 10 bases identical to TRBD1. CDR1 and CDR2 (germline): MDHEN, SYDVKM. V lost 6 bases, J lost 9 bases, and 11 bases stayed unmatched. The CDR3 is 15 residues long. In DNA, the CDR3 is TGTGCCAGCAGGCCCGACAGGGGGCTTTTAGGGCCCCAGCATTTT. Encoded protein: CASRPDRGLLGPQHF.

This clonotype was seen only a few times. The chain employs TRBV6-5 and TRBJ1-1, with a possible D match to TRBD1 (5 bases). V was cut by 6 bases and J by 1 base, with 18 bases left in between. Germline loops: CDR1 MNHEY, CDR2 SVGAGI. This CDR3 is 16 amino acids long. CDR3 in DNA: TGTGCCAGCAGGCCCCCCGGTGCCAGGGCGAACACTGAAGCTTTCTTT. Protein: CASRPPGARANTEAFF.

This clonotype was picked up many times. The chain joins TRBV14 to TRBJ2-4, with D tentatively TRBD1 (5 bases). The CDR3 consists of 16 residues. Germline CDR1 reads SGHDN; CDR2 reads FVKESK. Trimming left V 1 base short and J 1 base short, with 11 bases between. The CDR3 protein is CASSQVGHLAKNIQYF. For the CDR3, the DNA is TGTGCCAGCAGCCAAGTCGGACACCTGGCCAAAAACATTCAGTACTTC. Supplemented by reference TRBV14 and TRBJ2-4, the full variable domain reads EAGVTQFPSHSVIEKGQTVTLRCDPISGHDNLYWYRRVMGKEIKFLLHFVKESKQDESGMPNNRFLAERTGGTYSTLKVQPAELEDSGVYFCASSQVGHLAKNIQYFGAGTRLSVL.

Note on this clonotype: The junction differs from germline at one of its ends, possibly a read error. The genes are TRBV11-2 and TRBJ2-2; 7 bases match TRBD2. Per the germline V gene, CDR1 is SGHAT and CDR2 is FQNNGV. The CDR3 runs 14 residues. Here the CDR3 reads CASSRGLDPGKLLF. CDR3 nucleotides: TGTGCCAGCAGCCGCGGACTAGACCCCGGGAAGCTGCTTTTT.

As regards this clonotype: This is likely a read error, given that the CDR3 carries no conserved phenylalanine or tryptophan at its end. CDR3 DNA sequence: TGCGCCAGCAGCATGGAGGGGAGTAGCACTGAAGCTTTCTTA. It codes for CASSMEGSSTEAFL. This chain joins TRBV5-1 and TRBJ1-1; D is perhaps TRBD1 (5 bases). Trimming shortened V by 4 bases and J by 4 bases, and 14 bases separated the two germline ends. The CDR3 is 14 residues long. Germline V gene lookup returns CDR1 SGHRS and CDR2 YFSETQ.

The chain links TRBV30 to TRBJ1-1; the match to TRBD1 covers 8 bases. V trimming: 6 bases; J trimming: 5 bases; junction bases outside the gene matches: 14. The germline V gene encodes CDR1 GTSNPN and CDR2 SVGIG (reference sequence). The CDR3 spans 15 residues. The CDR3 spells CACHVVRRGRTEAFF. In DNA, the CDR3 is TGTGCCTGCCACGTCGTCCGCAGGGGGCGGACTGAAGCTTTCTTT.

There are many counts of this clonotype. The V gene is TRBV11-3, the J gene TRBJ2-3; 9 bases fit TRBD2. Germline loops: CDR1 SGHNT, CDR2 YENEEA. This CDR3 spans 19 amino acids. The ends lost 1 base at V and 3 bases at J; junction bases unmatched: 14. CDR3 sequence (DNA): TGTGCCAGCAGCTTAGGTTTCCCCATAGCGGGAGAGTCGACAGATACGCAGTATTTT. Its translation: CASSLGFPIAGESTDTQYF.

Concerning this clonotype: A junction end diverges from the germline sequence, so it may reflect a read error. J is TRBJ1-2 and V is TRBV20-1, with D unclear. CDR1 DFQATT and CDR2 SNEGSKA come from the germline V gene (reference sequence). This CDR3 contains 11 residues. CDR3 nucleotide sequence: TGTAGTGCTAAGGGATTCTATGGCTACACCTTC. Translating gives CSAKGFYGYTF.

The genes are TRBV11-2 and TRBJ2-2; D unresolved. This CDR3 contains 20 residues. The V gene lost 7 bases and the J gene lost 2 bases, with 29 bases spanning the gap. The germline CDR1 and CDR2 sequences are SGHAT and FQNNGV. CDR3 residues: CASTLSLGQGLVVNTGELFF. Here the CDR3 DNA reads TGTGCCAGCACCCTCTCATTAGGCCAAGGGCTAGTGGTAAACACCGGGGAGCTGTTTTTT. Using reference TRBV11-2 and TRBJ2-2 for the parts outside the CDR3, the full variable domain is EAGVAQSPRYKIIEKRQSVAFWCNPISGHATLYWYQQILGQGPKLLIQFQNNGVVDDSQLPKDRFSAERLKGVDSTLKIQPAKLEDSAVYLCASTLSLGQGLVVNTGELFFGEGSRLTVL.

A remark on this clonotype: A clone one base away is much larger, so this may be a read error. The chain carries TRBV5-1 and TRBJ2-3; 11 positions agree with TRBD2. Germline V gene sequence: CDR1 SGHRS, CDR2 YFSETQ. After removal of 5 bases from V and 3 bases from J, the junction contained 17 bases not matched to a gene. This CDR3 region has 19 residues. In nucleotides, the CDR3 is TGCGCCAGCAGGGGACGGACTAGCGGGCTCCCTGGTGGGACAGATACGCAGTATTTT. This translates into CASRGRTSGLPGGTDTQYF.

Note on this clonotype: At one of its ends the junction is not consistent with the germline gene, which may arise from a read error. V gene TRBV20-1 combines with J gene TRBJ2-3, with D tentatively TRBD2 (5 bases). CDR1 DFQATT and CDR2 SNEGSKA come from the germline V gene (reference sequence). The CDR3 has 13 amino acids. In nucleotides, the CDR3 is TGCAGTGATAGAGATATGTCGGGGTATACGCAGTATTTT. The encoded protein is CSDRDMSGYTQYF.

Regarding this clonotype: One end of the junction fails to match germline, which may point to a read error. The chain recombines TRBV29-1 with TRBJ2-3, with D possibly TRBD2 on 6 matching bases. Germline V gene sequence: CDR1 SQVTM, CDR2 ANQGSEA. This CDR3 has 15 amino acids. Here the CDR3 DNA reads TGCAGCGTTGCCCAGCGGGCGAGGGGCACAGATATGCAGTATTTT. It codes for CSVAQRARGTDMQYF.

As to this clonotype: One end of the junction varies from germline; a read error may be responsible. The rearrangement links TRBV4-1 to TRBJ1-1; unclear D gene. CDR3 length: 13 residues. Germline CDR1 reads MGHRA; CDR2 reads YSYEKL. Here the CDR3 DNA reads TGCGCCAGCAGCCATGAGGTTTCGACTGAAGCCTTCTTT. This sequence encodes CASSHEVSTEAFF.

Concerning this clonotype itself: A junction boundary mismatches the germline segment, possibly from a read error. This CDR3 reads CASTPSFGQGLAVNTGELSF. The CDR3 DNA is TGTGCCAGCACCCCCTCGTTCGGCCAAGGACTAGCGGTAAACACCGGGGAGCTGTCTTTT. J is TRBJ2-2 and V is TRBV11-2; the match to TRBD2 covers 10 bases. The CDR3 loop spans 20 amino acids. Per the germline V gene, CDR1 is SGHAT and CDR2 is FQNNGV.

V gene TRBV20-1 combines with J gene TRBJ2-3; 9 nucleotides align to TRBD1. The V gene end was trimmed by 3 bases and the J gene end by 9 bases; junction bases not matched to a gene: 7. The CDR3 loop spans 13 amino acids. Per germline, CDR1 DFQATT and CDR2 SNEGSKA (reference sequence). The CDR3 spells CSASWFGTGTQYF. CDR3 sequence (DNA): TGCAGTGCTAGTTGGTTTGGGACAGGGACGCAGTATTTT.

Of note for this clonotype: No conserved phenylalanine or tryptophan is present at the end of the CDR3, so a read error is the likely explanation. The chain combines TRBV6-5 with TRBJ2-3; TRBD1 agrees at 7 bases. Germline V lookup: CDR1 MNHEY, CDR2 SVGAGI. This CDR3 is built from 12 residues. CDR3 protein: CASSRQGYTQYY. CDR3 sequence (DNA): TGTGCTAGCAGTCGACAGGGATATACGCAGTATTAT.

Remarks on this clonotype: A read error is likely, as this CDR3 ends without the conserved phenylalanine or tryptophan. The rearrangement joins TRBV7-9 to TRBJ1-2; TRBD1 might be the D (5 bases). The CDR3 length is 19 residues. CDR1 SEHNR and CDR2 FQNEAQ come from the germline V gene (reference sequence). Trimming took off 4 bases at V and 0 bases at J, with 24 bases between the two ends. Here the CDR3 reads CASSSLMEGADYPNYGYTS. The CDR3 DNA is TGTGCCAGCAGCTCCCTAATGGAAGGGGCGGATTATCCTAACTATGGCTACACCTCC.

Note on this clonotype: The junction does not match germline at one end; this may be a read error. V and J are TRBV25-1 and TRBJ2-2; D perhaps matches TRBD2 (5 bases). The germline V gene encodes CDR1 MGHDK and CDR2 SYGVNS. The CDR3 sequence is 17 residues long. CDR3 residues: CASSAQEGRLGTGELSF. The CDR3 nucleotides are TGTGCCAGCAGTGCCCAAGAAGGGCGCCTTGGCACCGGGGAGCTGTCGTTT.

This clonotype was detected many times. The chain links TRBV7-9 to TRBJ2-3; D is unresolved. Germline V gene data show CDR1 as SEHNR and CDR2 as FQNEAQ (reference sequence). Trimming took off 6 bases at V and 2 bases at J, with 21 bases between the two ends. This CDR3 comprises 17 residues. The CDR3 region is CASRTTSGLNPTDTQYF. Written as DNA, the CDR3 is TGTGCCAGCAGGACCACCTCCGGTCTTAATCCCACAGATACGCAGTATTTT.

Worth noting for this clonotype: Without the conserved terminal phenylalanine or tryptophan, this CDR3 likely stems from a read error. Because the CDR3's place on the DNA is in doubt, the DNA is left out and the CDR3 is given as listed by TCRdb. CDR3 loop: CASSLGGRSDTRYL. This chain uses TRBV5-1 with TRBJ2-3; TRBD2, the D gene given by the table, was not confirmed from the DNA. The germline V gene encodes CDR1 SGHRS and CDR2 YFSETQ. The CDR3 is 14 residues long, ends included.

A single count supports this clonotype. The chain combines TRBV11-3 with TRBJ1-3; weak D call: TRBD1 (5 bases). Germline V gives CDR1 SGHNT, CDR2 YENEEA. This CDR3 has 14 residues. V dropped 6 bases and J dropped 4 bases, with 13 bases sitting between them. CDR3 sequence: CASRRRGNGNTIYF. In DNA, the CDR3 is TGTGCCAGCAGAAGAAGGGGTAACGGAAACACCATATATTTT.

The CDR3 is CASSLIPASGTYNEQFF. DNA for the CDR3: TGTGCCAGCAGCTTAATTCCAGCTAGCGGCACCTACAATGAGCAGTTCTTC. This chain connects TRBV11-2 to TRBJ2-1; 7 nucleotides match TRBD2. Unmatched junction bases numbered 9, after V lost 2 bases and J lost 2 bases. CDR1 is SGHAT, CDR2 FQNNGV, per germline. The CDR3 runs to 17 residues.

The table lists this clonotype with a few counts. The V gene is TRBV12-3 or TRBV12-4, the J gene TRBJ2-5; a possible D gene is TRBD2 (7 bases). Between the trimmed V and J ends, which lost 3 bases and 3 bases, there was a span of 14 bases. The length of the CDR3 is 15 residues. CDR3 in amino acids: CASSFEGGPKETQYF. The CDR3, as DNA: TGTGCCAGCAGTTTCGAGGGGGGGCCGAAAGAGACCCAGTACTTC.